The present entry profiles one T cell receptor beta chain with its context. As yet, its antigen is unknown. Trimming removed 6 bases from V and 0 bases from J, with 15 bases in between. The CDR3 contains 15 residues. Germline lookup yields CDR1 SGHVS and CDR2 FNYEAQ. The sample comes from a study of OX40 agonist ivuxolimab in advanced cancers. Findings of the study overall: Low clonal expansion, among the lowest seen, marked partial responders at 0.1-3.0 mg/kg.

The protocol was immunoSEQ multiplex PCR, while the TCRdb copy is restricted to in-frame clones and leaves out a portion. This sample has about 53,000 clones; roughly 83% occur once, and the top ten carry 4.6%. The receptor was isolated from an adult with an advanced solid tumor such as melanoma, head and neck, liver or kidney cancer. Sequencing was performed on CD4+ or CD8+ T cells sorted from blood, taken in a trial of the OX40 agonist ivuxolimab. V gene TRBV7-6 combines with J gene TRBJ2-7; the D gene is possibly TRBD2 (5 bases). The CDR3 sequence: CASSPRAGSSYEQYF. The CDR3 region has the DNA TGTGCCAGCAGTCCCCGGGCGGGTAGCTCCTACGAGCAGTACTTC. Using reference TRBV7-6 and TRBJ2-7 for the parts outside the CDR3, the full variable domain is GAGVSQSPRYKVTKRGQDVALRCDPISGHVSLYWYRQALGQGPEFLTYFNYEAQQDKSGLPNDRFSAERPEGSISTLTIQRTEQRDSAMYRCASSPRAGSSYEQYFGPGTRLTVT.